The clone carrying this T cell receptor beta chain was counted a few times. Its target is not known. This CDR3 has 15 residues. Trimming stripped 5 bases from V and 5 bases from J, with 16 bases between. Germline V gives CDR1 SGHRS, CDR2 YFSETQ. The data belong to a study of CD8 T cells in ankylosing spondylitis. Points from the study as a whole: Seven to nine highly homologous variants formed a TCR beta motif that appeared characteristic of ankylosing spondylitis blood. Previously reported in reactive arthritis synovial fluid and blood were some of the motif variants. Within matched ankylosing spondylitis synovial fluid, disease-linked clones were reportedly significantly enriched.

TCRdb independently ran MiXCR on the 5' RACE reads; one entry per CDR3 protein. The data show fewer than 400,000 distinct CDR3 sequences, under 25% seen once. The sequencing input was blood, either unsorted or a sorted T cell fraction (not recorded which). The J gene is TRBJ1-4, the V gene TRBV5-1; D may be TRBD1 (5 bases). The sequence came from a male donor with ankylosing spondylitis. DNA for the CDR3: TGCGCCAGCAGTTCCCGTGGGACCTTGAATGAAAAACTGTTTTTT. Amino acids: CASSSRGTLNEKLFF.